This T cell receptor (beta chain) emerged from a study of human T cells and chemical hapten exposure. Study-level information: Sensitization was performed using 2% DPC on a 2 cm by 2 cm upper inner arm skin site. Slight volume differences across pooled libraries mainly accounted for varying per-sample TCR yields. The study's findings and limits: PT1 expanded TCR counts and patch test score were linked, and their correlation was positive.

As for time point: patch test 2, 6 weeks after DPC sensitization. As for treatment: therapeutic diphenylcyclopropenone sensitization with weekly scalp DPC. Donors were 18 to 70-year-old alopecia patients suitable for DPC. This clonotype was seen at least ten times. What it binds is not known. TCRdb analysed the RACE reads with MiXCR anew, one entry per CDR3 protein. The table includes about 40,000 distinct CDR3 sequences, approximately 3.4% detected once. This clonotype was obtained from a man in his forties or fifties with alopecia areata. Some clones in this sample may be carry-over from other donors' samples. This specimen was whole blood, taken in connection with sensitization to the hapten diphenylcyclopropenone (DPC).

This CDR3 is CSARGTSAYEQYF. The CDR3 nucleotides are TGCAGTGCTAGAGGGACTAGCGCCTACGAGCAGTACTTC. This rearrangement joins TRBV20-1 to TRBJ2-7, with 9 bases matching TRBD2. Germline V gene lookup returns CDR1 DFQATT and CDR2 SNEGSKA (reference sequence). The V gene end was trimmed by 1 base and the J gene end by 2 bases; junction bases not matched to a gene: 0. The CDR3 runs 13 residues.